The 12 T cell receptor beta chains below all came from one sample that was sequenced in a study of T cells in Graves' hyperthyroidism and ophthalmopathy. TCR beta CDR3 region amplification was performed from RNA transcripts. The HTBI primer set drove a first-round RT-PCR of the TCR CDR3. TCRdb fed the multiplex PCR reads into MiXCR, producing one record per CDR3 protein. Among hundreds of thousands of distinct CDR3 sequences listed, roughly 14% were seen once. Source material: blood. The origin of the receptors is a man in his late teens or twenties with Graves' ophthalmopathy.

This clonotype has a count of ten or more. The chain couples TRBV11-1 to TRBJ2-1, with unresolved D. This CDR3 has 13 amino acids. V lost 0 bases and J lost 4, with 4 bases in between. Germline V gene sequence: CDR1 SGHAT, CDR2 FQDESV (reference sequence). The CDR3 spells CASSLAQYNEQFF. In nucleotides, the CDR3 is TGTGCCAGCAGCTTAGCTCAGTACAATGAGCAGTTCTTC. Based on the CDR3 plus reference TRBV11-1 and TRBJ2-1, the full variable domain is EAEVAQSPRYKITEKSQAVAFWCDPISGHATLYWYRQILGQGPELLVQFQDESVVDDSQLPKDRFSAERLKGVDSTLKIQPAELGDSAMYLCASSLAQYNEQFFGPGTRLTVL.

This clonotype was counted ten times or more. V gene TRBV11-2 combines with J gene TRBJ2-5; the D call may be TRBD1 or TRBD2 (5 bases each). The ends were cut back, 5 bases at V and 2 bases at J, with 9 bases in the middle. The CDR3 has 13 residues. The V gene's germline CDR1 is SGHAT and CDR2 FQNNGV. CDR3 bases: TGTGCCAGCAGCCGGGACCTACAAGAGACCCAGTACTTC. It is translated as CASSRDLQETQYF. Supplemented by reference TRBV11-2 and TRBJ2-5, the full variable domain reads EAGVAQSPRYKIIEKRQSVAFWCNPISGHATLYWYQQILGQGPKLLIQFQNNGVVDDSQLPKDRFSAERLKGVDSTLKIQPAKLEDSAVYLCASSRDLQETQYFGPGTRLLVL.

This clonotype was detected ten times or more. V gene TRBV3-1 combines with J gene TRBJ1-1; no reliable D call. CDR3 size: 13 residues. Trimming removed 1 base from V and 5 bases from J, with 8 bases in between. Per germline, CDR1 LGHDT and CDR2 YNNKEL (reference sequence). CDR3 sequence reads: CASSQVQDTEAFF. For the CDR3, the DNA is TGTGCCAGCAGCCAAGTGCAGGATACTGAAGCTTTCTTT. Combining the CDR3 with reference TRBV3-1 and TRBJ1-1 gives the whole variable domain DTAVSQTPKYLVTQMGNDKSIKCEQNLGHDTMYWYKQDSKKFLKIMFSYNNKELIINETVPNRFSPKSPDKAHLNLHINSLELGDSAVYFCASSQVQDTEAFFGQGTRLTVV.

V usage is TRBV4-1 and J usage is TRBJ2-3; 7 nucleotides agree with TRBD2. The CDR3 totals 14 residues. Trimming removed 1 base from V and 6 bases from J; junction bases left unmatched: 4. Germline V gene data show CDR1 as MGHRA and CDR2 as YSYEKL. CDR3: CASSQVELADTQYF. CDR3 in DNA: TGCGCCAGCAGCCAAGTTGAACTAGCGGATACGCAGTATTTT.

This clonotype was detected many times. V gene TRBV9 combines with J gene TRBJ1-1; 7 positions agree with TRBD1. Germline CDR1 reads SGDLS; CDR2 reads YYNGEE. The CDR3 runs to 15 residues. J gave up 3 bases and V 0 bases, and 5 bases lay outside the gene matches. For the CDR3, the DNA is TGTGCCAGCAGCGTAGGGGGAGGGGGCGACACTGAAGCTTTCTTT. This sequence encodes CASSVGGGGDTEAFF. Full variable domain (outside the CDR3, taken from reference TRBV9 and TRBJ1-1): DSGVTQTPKHLITATGQRVTLRCSPRSGDLSVYWYQQSLDQGLQFLIQYYNGEERAKGNILERFSAQQFPDLHSELNLSSLELGDSALYFCASSVGGGGDTEAFFGQGTRLTVV.

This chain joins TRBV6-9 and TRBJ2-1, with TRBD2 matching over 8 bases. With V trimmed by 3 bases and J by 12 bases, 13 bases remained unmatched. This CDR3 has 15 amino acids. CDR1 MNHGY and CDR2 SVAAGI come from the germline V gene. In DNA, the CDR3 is TGTGCCAGCAGTTACCGGGGGGGGGCGGGGGCGGGGCAGTTCTTC. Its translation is CASSYRGGAGAGQFF.

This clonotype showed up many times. CDR3 protein: CASSLIGGSGGPEETQYF. In DNA, the CDR3 is TGTGCCAGCAGCTTAATCGGGGGGTCGGGAGGCCCCGAAGAGACCCAGTACTTC. The V and J genes are TRBV7-9 and TRBJ2-5, with 7 bases identical to TRBD2. CDR1 SEHNR and CDR2 FQNEAQ come from the germline V gene (reference sequence). The CDR3 totals 18 residues. The J segment lost 3 bases and the V segment lost 2 bases, leaving 15 bases of the junction unmatched.

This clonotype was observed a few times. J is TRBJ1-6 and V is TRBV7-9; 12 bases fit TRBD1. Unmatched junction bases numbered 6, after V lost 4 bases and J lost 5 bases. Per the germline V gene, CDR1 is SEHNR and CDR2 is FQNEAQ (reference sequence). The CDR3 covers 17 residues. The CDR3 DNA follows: TGTGCCAGCAGCTCGGGACAGGGGGCTCTCGATAATTCACCCCTCCACTTT. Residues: CASSSGQGALDNSPLHF.

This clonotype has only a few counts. CDR3 bases: TGTGCCAGCAGTTACGCCCTTGAAAAACTGTTTTTT. Its translation: CASSYALEKLFF. The chain combines TRBV12-3 or TRBV12-4 with TRBJ1-4; D remains unclear. CDR3 length equals 12 residues. V gave up 4 bases and J gave up 7 bases, with 7 bases separating them.

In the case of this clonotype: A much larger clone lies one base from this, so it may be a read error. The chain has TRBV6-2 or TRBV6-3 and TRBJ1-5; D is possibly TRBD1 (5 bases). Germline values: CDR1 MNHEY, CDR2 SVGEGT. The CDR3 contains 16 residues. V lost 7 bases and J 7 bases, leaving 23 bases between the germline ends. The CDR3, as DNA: TGTGCCAGCACCCCAAATCCCCGGGACTCCGGGCAGCCCCAGCATTTT. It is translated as CASTPNPRDSGQPQHF.

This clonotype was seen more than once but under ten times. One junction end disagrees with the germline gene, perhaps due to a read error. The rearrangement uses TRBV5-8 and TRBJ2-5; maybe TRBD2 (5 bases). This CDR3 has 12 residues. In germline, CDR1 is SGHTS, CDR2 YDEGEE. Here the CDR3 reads CASSLGERPGDF. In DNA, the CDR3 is TGTGCCAGCAGCTTGGGGGAACGGCCCGGGGACTTC. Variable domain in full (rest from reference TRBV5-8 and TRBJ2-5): EAGVTQSPTHLIKTRGQQATLRCSPISGHTSVYWYQQALGLGLQFLLWYDEGEERNRGNFPPRFSGRQFPNYSSELNVNALELEDSALYLCASSLGERPGDFGPGTRLLVL.

CDR3 nucleotide sequence: TGCGCCAGCTGGACGGGAAACTCCTACGAGCAGTACTTC. It specifies CASWTGNSYEQYF. The chain combines TRBV10-1 with TRBJ2-7, with D maybe TRBD2 (5 bases). Germline CDR1 and CDR2: WNHNN and SYGVQD (reference sequence). The CDR3 runs to 13 residues. With 8 bases removed from V and 0 bases from J, the gap between germline ends came to 11 bases.